Given below is one T cell receptor (beta chain) in context. This receptor's antigen is unknown. Base qualities are not recorded, but no much larger clone differs from it by a single base. This sample stems from a study of control samples from healthy donors and cancer patients (dated by TCRdb to about 2020). Looking up the germline V gene yields CDR1 SGHRS and CDR2 YFSETQ. The CDR3 holds 16 amino acids from the cysteine to the phenylalanine. Of all the DNA, just the CDR3 is kept, 48 bases in frame from base 1. V trim: 1 base; J trim: 2 bases; unmatched bases: 6. Library preparation used the immunoSEQ multiplex PCR assay. TCRdb provides this immuneACCESS table in a form limited to in-frame rearrangements. Some clones are lacking; in checked studies, under half of them reflect an unresolved V gene, and why the rest are absent is not known. This sample has around 94,000 clones in its table, and just over 90% of those were observed once. Approximately 1.5% of the sample belongs to the ten largest clones.

The sample taken for sequencing was blood. The sequence was obtained from a woman aged 30 to 39 in good health. The chain is encoded by TRBV5-1 joined to TRBJ1-2; a stretch of 9 junction bases matches TRBD1. The CDR3 loop reads CASSLIYRGQNYGYTF. At the DNA level, the sequence is TGCGCCAGCAGCTTGATTTACAGGGGGCAAAACTATGGCTACACCTTC.